This T cell receptor beta chain was identified in a study of T cells in Graves' hyperthyroidism and ophthalmopathy. Findings and caveats of the study: Blood also held most thyroid clonotypes expanded beyond 0.001. By a 13 V-J model, ophthalmopathy was set apart from stable hyperthyroidism.

CDR1 and CDR2 from the germline V gene are ENHRY and SYGVKD. The CDR3 length is 12 residues. V shed 5 bases, J shed 10 bases, and the junction held 5 bases outside the gene matches. Concerning this clonotype: Its antigen remains unknown.

The study defined stable Graves' hyperthyroidism as no ophthalmopathy progression within 18 months. The study excluded patients with uncontrolled infection, other autoimmune disease, pregnancy or lactation. Using RNA transcripts as the source, TCR beta CDR3 regions were amplified. TCR CDR3 regions were first amplified by RT-PCR with HTBI primers. Using its own MiXCR run on the multiplex PCR reads, TCRdb lists one record per CDR3 protein. Of fewer than 750,000 distinct CDR3 sequences listed, roughly 50% were seen once; the top ten hold more than 7.5%. Sequencing input: peripheral blood or thyroid tissue (not recorded which). The chain joins TRBV10-3 to TRBJ1-3, with 7 bases aligning to TRBD1. The TCR was taken from a woman aged 18-35 years with Graves' hyperthyroidism. This chain's CDR3 is CAISRQGETIYF. For the CDR3, the DNA is TGTGCCATCAGTAGACAGGGAGAGACCATATATTTT.